Below, 5 T cell receptor beta chains from the same sample are listed, as sequenced in a study of shared clonotypes between healthy human individuals (dated by TCRdb to 2020 to 2022). Libraries were made using the immunoSEQ multiplex PCR assay. The table comes from immuneACCESS by way of TCRdb, which keeps in-frame sequences with V and J called. Part of the clones is missing from these tables; in studies checked, under half for an unresolved V gene and the rest for unknown reasons. The sample includes some 1,100,000 clones, with 75% to 85% observed a single time. More than 0.5% of the sample lies in the top ten. Sequenced input: memory CD4+ T cells from PBMCs. Read against the paper, the sample's cell subset or site label means: CD45RA-negative fraction. These receptor sequences come from a man aged 18-30 years in good health. Some clones in this sample may be carry-over from other donors' samples.

The table lists this clone with many counts. The gene calls are TRBV4-1 and TRBJ2-6, with TRBD1 matching 8 bases. CDR3 length equals 18 residues. Looked up from germline, CDR1 is MGHRA and CDR2 is YSYEKL. Losses at the gene ends were 3 bases for V and 0 bases for J; bases not matched to a gene: 7. CDR3 in amino acids: CASSHVGRGRSGANVLTF. The DNA of the CDR3 is TGCGCCAGCAGCCATGTCGGCAGGGGGCGCTCTGGGGCCAACGTCCTGACTTTC.

The chain couples TRBV5-1 to TRBJ2-1; 12 bases map to TRBD2. This CDR3 is 16 amino acids long. Losses at the gene ends were 3 bases for V and 8 bases for J; bases not matched to a gene: 9. From germline, CDR1 is SGHRS and CDR2 YFSETQ. The CDR3 loop is CASSSPTSGSVYEQFF. Written as DNA, the CDR3 is TGCGCCAGCAGCTCCCCGACTAGCGGGAGTGTCTATGAGCAGTTCTTC.

A word on this clone: This same CDR3 is encoded by further DNA sequences in the sample. The chain is built from TRBV2 and TRBJ2-3; D gene unclear. The germline V and J ends were trimmed by 6 bases and 2 bases, with 6 bases remaining between them. The CDR3 loop spans 12 amino acids. Germline CDR1 SNHLY, CDR2 FYNNEI. Written as DNA, the CDR3 is TGTGCCAGCAGGAGGTCCACAGATACGCAGTATTTT. Protein sequence: CASRRSTDTQYF. The full variable domain, completed using reference TRBV2 and TRBJ2-3, is EPEVTQTPSHQVTQMGQEVILRCVPISNHLYFYWYRQILGQKVEFLVSFYNNEISEKSEIFDDQFSVERPDGSNFTLKIRSTKLEDSAMYFCASRRSTDTQYFGPGTRLTVL.

This clone occurred once. The rearrangement joins TRBV25-1 to TRBJ2-5; 7 bases agree with TRBD1. The CDR3 spans 15 residues. V trimming: 4 bases; J trimming: 2 bases; junction bases outside the gene matches: 7. Germline assignment: CDR1 MGHDK and CDR2 SYGVNS. This chain's CDR3 is CASSATGVPQETQYF. CDR3 sequence (DNA): TGTGCCAGCAGTGCTACAGGGGTCCCGCAAGAGACCCAGTACTTC.

The genes are TRBV12-1 and TRBJ2-1; the D call of TRBD2 is as the table states it, not checked on the DNA. TRBV12-1 counts as a pseudogene. The CDR3 extends over 21 amino acids. Here the CDR3 DNA reads TGTGCCAGCAGCCCTGGGGGTGCGGGACTAGCGGGAGTAGGCTCCTACAATGAGCAGTTCTTC. Translated: CASSPGGAGLAGVGSYNEQFF.